Listed here are 27 T cell receptor beta chains from one sample, sequenced in a study of T cell repertoires in cytomegalovirus infection. Each CDR3 protein gets one entry after TCRdb re-called the reads with MiXCR. The data contain about 770,000 distinct CDR3 sequences, almost 30% of them singletons. No antigen is known for these receptors. The sample in question was cultured CD8+ T cells from PBMCs, obtained from culture after CMV antigen stimulation. The origin of the receptors is a human donor in good health (CMV status not recorded). Some clones in this sample may be carry-over from other donors' samples.

The V call is TRBV12-3 or TRBV12-4, the J call TRBJ1-5; TRBD1 matches at 7 bases. The CDR3 totals 13 residues. V shed 5 bases and J 8 bases; nucleotides not matched to a gene: 6. The CDR3: CASSPRQGKPQHF. The CDR3 DNA reads TGTGCCAGCAGTCCCAGACAGGGTAAGCCCCAGCATTTT.

CDR3 nucleotides: TGTGCCAGCAGTGAAGAATCTCGGGGACAGCCTAACTATGGCTACACCTTC. It translates to CASSEESRGQPNYGYTF. The gene calls are TRBV2 and TRBJ1-2, with 7 bases aligning to TRBD1. The length of the CDR3 is 17 residues. Germline lookup yields CDR1 SNHLY and CDR2 FYNNEI. V lost 1 base to trimming and J lost 0 bases; unmatched junction nucleotides: 8.

This clonotype showed up just a few times. The rearrangement uses TRBV20-1 and TRBJ2-5; D unclear. CDR1 is DFQATT, CDR2 SNEGSKA, per germline (reference sequence). Trimming removed 3 bases at V and 2 bases at J, with 10 bases between. The length of the CDR3 is 13 residues. The CDR3 loop is CSARQTLQETQYF. The CDR3 nucleotides are TGCAGTGCTAGGCAGACATTGCAAGAGACCCAGTACTTC.

The chain carries TRBV6-2 or TRBV6-3 and TRBJ2-7, with D tentatively TRBD2 (5 bases). Per the germline V gene, CDR1 is MNHEY and CDR2 is SVGEGT. The CDR3 runs 14 residues. V lost 0 bases to trimming and J lost 5 bases, with 11 bases between them. The CDR3 sequence is CASSYSTRADEQYV. DNA for the CDR3: TGTGCCAGCAGTTACTCCACCAGAGCGGACGAGCAGTACGTC.

This clonotype was observed at least ten times. V gene TRBV12-3 or TRBV12-4 combines with J gene TRBJ1-6, with D hard to call. The CDR3 extends over 14 amino acids. V lost 3 bases and J 9 bases, leaving 12 bases between the germline ends. CDR3 nucleotide sequence: TGTGCCAGCAGTTTCGGTGGGGAGACTTCACCCCTCCACTTT. Its protein product is CASSFGGETSPLHF.

This clonotype was detected a few times. The rearrangement links TRBV7-9 to TRBJ2-3; 9 bases map to TRBD1. The CDR3 is made up of 16 amino acids. Germline V gives CDR1 SEHNR, CDR2 FQNEAQ (reference sequence). V trimming: 5 bases; J trimming: 2 bases; junction bases outside the gene matches: 8. CDR3 amino acids: CASSVGQGGFTDTQYF. In DNA form, the CDR3 reads TGTGCCAGCAGCGTGGGACAGGGAGGCTTCACAGATACGCAGTATTTT. The whole variable domain, remainder taken from reference TRBV7-9 and TRBJ2-3, is DTGVSQNPRHKITKRGQNVTFRCDPISEHNRLYWYRQTLGQGPEFLTYFQNEAQLEKSRLLSDRFSAERPKGSFSTLEIQRTEQGDSAMYLCASSVGQGGFTDTQYFGPGTRLTVL.

V and J are TRBV6-5 and TRBJ1-5, with D possibly matching TRBD1 (6 bases). Looked up from germline, CDR1 is MNHEY and CDR2 is SVGAGI. Deletions cut 5 bases from V and 7 bases from J, with 15 bases between. CDR3 size: 14 residues. CDR3 DNA: TGTGCCAGCAGTCCTCACAGGGATCGCCAGCCCCAGCATTTT. Its translation is CASSPHRDRQPQHF.

The genes are TRBV7-6 and TRBJ1-4; D unclear. The CDR3 has 11 residues. The germline gives CDR1 SGHVS, CDR2 FNYEAQ. V was clipped by 4 bases and J by 12 bases, with 9 bases between them. Here the CDR3 DNA reads TGTGCCAGCAGCTCCGGAACCGAACTGTTTTTT. The encoded protein is CASSSGTELFF.

This clonotype was seen a handful of times. The rearrangement links TRBV4-1 to TRBJ1-2; D not certain. Germline lookup yields CDR1 MGHRA and CDR2 YSYEKL. This CDR3 has 15 residues. Between the trimmed V and J ends, which lost 1 base and 4 bases, there was a span of 13 bases. Here the CDR3 reads CASSQGDLPRYGYTF. The DNA for the CDR3 is TGCGCCAGCAGCCAAGGGGATCTGCCACGCTATGGCTACACCTTC.

The chain is built from TRBV19 and TRBJ1-1; D not resolved. The CDR3 covers 13 residues. The V gene's germline CDR1 is LNHDA and CDR2 SQIVND (reference sequence). Trimming removed 7 bases from V and 8 bases from J, with 17 bases in between. The CDR3 sequence: CASKEAGLGEAFF. CDR3 in DNA: TGTGCCAGTAAGGAGGCCGGATTGGGCGAAGCTTTCTTT. The variable domain in full, completed from reference TRBV19 and TRBJ1-1, reads DGGITQSPKYLFRKEGQNVTLSCEQNLNHDAMYWYRQDPGQGLRLIYYSQIVNDFQKGDIAEGYSVSREKKESFPLTVTSAQKNPTAFYLCASKEAGLGEAFFGQGTRLTVV.

This clonotype was counted only a few times. CDR3 amino acids: CASSQEMGTEAFF. Written as DNA, the CDR3 is TGCGCCAGCAGCCAAGAGATGGGCACTGAAGCTTTCTTT. The genes are TRBV4-1 and TRBJ1-1; D gene ambiguous. Trimming shortened V by 0 bases and J by 4 bases, and 6 bases separated the two germline ends. This CDR3 spans 13 amino acids. The germline V gene encodes CDR1 MGHRA and CDR2 YSYEKL.

The gene calls are TRBV2 and TRBJ1-5, with 8 positions matching TRBD1. Germline loops: CDR1 SNHLY, CDR2 FYNNEI. V was pared by 4 bases and J by 1 base, with 3 bases of the junction left unmatched. The CDR3 has 15 amino acids. For the CDR3, the DNA is TGTGCCAGCAGTGTGGACAGGGCAAGCAATCAGCCCCAGCATTTT. It specifies CASSVDRASNQPQHF.

The J gene is TRBJ2-1, the V gene TRBV6-6, with 7 nucleotides matching TRBD2. The germline gives CDR1 MNHNY, CDR2 SVGAGI (reference sequence). The CDR3 covers 14 residues. The junction had 5 bases not matched to a gene; V was cut back by 2 bases and J by 7 bases. The CDR3 nucleotides read TGTGCCAGCAGTTACAGTAAGCGGGGAAATGAGCAGTTCTTC. Its protein product is CASSYSKRGNEQFF.

This clonotype was detected a few times. The chain combines TRBV7-9 with TRBJ1-1, with D possibly matching TRBD1 (6 bases). CDR3 length: 13 amino acids. Germline-derived CDR1 and CDR2 are SEHNR and FQNEAQ (reference sequence). V was clipped by 4 bases and J by 3 bases, with 9 bases between them. The CDR3 sequence is CASSSQGDTEAFF. The CDR3 DNA reads TGTGCCAGCAGCTCACAGGGAGACACTGAAGCTTTCTTT.

The chain employs TRBV5-1 and TRBJ2-3; TRBD1 aligns across 7 bases. The CDR3 runs to 17 residues. CDR1 and CDR2 (germline): SGHRS, YFSETQ. Trimming at V came to 0 bases and at J to 6 bases, leaving 13 bases not matched to a gene. The CDR3, as DNA: TGCGCCAGCAGCTTGGTAGGGACAGATCTAATGTCGGATACGCAGTATTTT. Translating gives CASSLVGTDLMSDTQYF. Drawing the rest from reference TRBV5-1 and TRBJ2-3, the complete variable domain is KAGVTQTPRYLIKTRGQQVTLSCSPISGHRSVSWYQQTPGQGLQFLFEYFSETQRNKGNFPGRFSGRQFSNSRSEMNVSTLELGDSALYLCASSLVGTDLMSDTQYFGPGTRLTVL.

This clonotype appeared a few times. The chain has TRBV6-5 and TRBJ2-7; D is possibly TRBD1 (5 bases). V was shortened by 4 bases and J by 0 bases, with 10 bases between the two germline ends. This CDR3 is 14 amino acids long. Germline V lookup: CDR1 MNHEY, CDR2 SVGAGI. The CDR3 DNA reads TGTGCCAGCAGTTCGACAGCTTACTCCTACGAGCAGTACTTC. Amino acids: CASSSTAYSYEQYF.

This clonotype was picked up many times. The V call is TRBV6-1, the J call TRBJ1-1; unclear D gene. The V gene's germline CDR1 is MNHNS and CDR2 SASEGT. Trimming took 0 bases from V and 2 from J, leaving 4 bases between them. The CDR3 extends over 13 amino acids. The chain's CDR3 is CASSEAGNTEAFF. In nucleotides, the CDR3 is TGTGCCAGCAGTGAAGCAGGAAACACTGAAGCTTTCTTT.

The chain uses TRBV7-9 and TRBJ1-1, with TRBD1 as a possible D gene (6 bases). CDR1 is SEHNR and CDR2 is FQNEAQ in the germline V gene (reference sequence). The CDR3 totals 14 residues. Trimming removed 2 bases from V and 5 bases from J, with 12 bases in between. The DNA for the CDR3 is TGTGCCAGCAGCTTAAGGACAGCAGGGACTGAAGCTTTCTTT. Encoded protein: CASSLRTAGTEAFF.

The chain uses TRBV15 and TRBJ2-2; the D is unclear. The CDR3 covers 12 residues. V was trimmed by 7 bases and J by 4 bases, leaving 7 bases between them. From germline, CDR1 is LNHNV and CDR2 YYDKDF (reference sequence). The DNA of the CDR3 is TGTGCCACCAAAGGGATCACCGGGGAGCTGTTTTTT. This translates into CATKGITGELFF.

The genes are TRBV19 and TRBJ1-2, with D unresolved. Looked up from germline, CDR1 is LNHDA and CDR2 is SQIVND (reference sequence). V gave up 9 bases and J gave up 8 bases, with 19 bases separating them. The CDR3 runs to 13 residues. The CDR3 is CASLGVPLLGYTF. CDR3 coding DNA: TGTGCCAGCCTTGGAGTGCCCTTGTTAGGCTACACCTTC.

This clonotype has a handful of counts. The V call is TRBV27, the J call TRBJ2-7; no definite D call. The length of the CDR3 is 15 residues. From germline, CDR1 is MNHEY and CDR2 SMNVEV (reference sequence). V gave up 2 bases and J gave up 2 bases, with 13 bases separating them. The CDR3: CASSLRPHGPYEQYV. CDR3 coding DNA: TGTGCCAGCAGTTTAAGGCCCCACGGGCCCTACGAGCAGTACGTC.

The V and J genes are TRBV27 and TRBJ2-2, with D perhaps TRBD1 (6 bases). CDR1 is MNHEY, CDR2 SMNVEV, per germline (reference sequence). The V end lost 0 bases, the J end lost 4 bases, and 12 bases lay between the germline ends. This CDR3 is 16 amino acids long. For the CDR3, the DNA is TGTGCCAGCAGTTTATCGCCAGGGGCCATCACCGGGGAGCTGTTTTTT. Protein product: CASSLSPGAITGELFF.

This clonotype has more than one count but fewer than ten. V usage is TRBV6-5 and J usage is TRBJ1-1, with D tentatively TRBD1 (5 bases). Germline CDR1 reads MNHEY; CDR2 reads SVGAGI. V was cut by 10 bases and J by 4 bases, with 16 bases left in between. This CDR3 has 13 residues. Written as DNA, the CDR3 is TGTGCCACCGAGGGCTCGGGGGGCACTGAAGCTTTCTTT. It is translated as CATEGSGGTEAFF.

This chain connects TRBV20-1 to TRBJ1-5, with 10 nucleotides matching TRBD1. Per the germline V gene, CDR1 is DFQATT and CDR2 is SNEGSKA (reference sequence). This CDR3 has 20 residues. V lost 3 bases and J lost 4; bases outside the gene matches: 21. The CDR3: CSASPRPGQGREAWNQPQHF. The CDR3 DNA sequence: TGCAGTGCTAGTCCCCGACCGGGACAGGGGAGAGAGGCTTGGAATCAGCCCCAGCATTTT.

This clonotype has just a few counts. V is TRBV6-5 and J is TRBJ2-5, with D perhaps being TRBD1 or TRBD2 (7 bases each). V lost 2 bases, J lost 0 bases, and 16 bases lay in between. The CDR3 extends over 17 amino acids. Germline lookup yields CDR1 MNHEY and CDR2 SVGAGI. The chain's CDR3 is CASSYDPQGGYQETQYF. CDR3 nucleotide sequence: TGTGCCAGCAGTTACGACCCTCAGGGGGGGTACCAAGAGACCCAGTACTTC.

Ten or more counts support this clonotype. V usage is TRBV12-3 or TRBV12-4 and J usage is TRBJ2-5; TRBD1 is a possible D gene (6 bases). V lost 6 bases to trimming and J lost 1 base, with 9 bases between them. This CDR3 is built from 13 residues. CDR3 region: CASSPTGQETQYF. CDR3 nucleotides: TGTGCCAGCAGCCCGACAGGCCAAGAGACCCAGTACTTC.

The gene calls are TRBV11-3 and TRBJ2-3, with no clear D. This CDR3 spans 13 amino acids. The germline CDR1 and CDR2 sequences are SGHNT and YENEEA. V lost 6 bases and J lost 2, with 9 bases in between. Here the CDR3 reads CASSDGITDTQYF. The CDR3 coding sequence is TGTGCCAGCAGTGATGGGATCACAGATACGCAGTATTTT.